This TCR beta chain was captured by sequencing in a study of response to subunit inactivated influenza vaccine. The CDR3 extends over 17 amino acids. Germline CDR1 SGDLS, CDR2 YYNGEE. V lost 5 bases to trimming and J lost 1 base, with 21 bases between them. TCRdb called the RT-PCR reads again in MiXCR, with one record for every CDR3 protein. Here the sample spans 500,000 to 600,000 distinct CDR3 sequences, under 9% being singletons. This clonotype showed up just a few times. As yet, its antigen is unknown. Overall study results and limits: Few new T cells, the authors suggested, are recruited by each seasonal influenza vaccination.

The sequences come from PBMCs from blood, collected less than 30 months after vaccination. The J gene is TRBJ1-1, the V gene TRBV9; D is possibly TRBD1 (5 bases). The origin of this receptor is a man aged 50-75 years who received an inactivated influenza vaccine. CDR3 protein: CASSRDPGRRSNTEAFF. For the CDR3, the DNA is TGTGCCAGCAGTAGAGATCCGGGACGACGATCGAACACTGAAGCTTTCTTT.